The entry below gives a single TCR beta chain sequence along with its context. It lacks a known antigen. Base qualities are not provided; no much larger clone lies one nucleotide away. Based on the germline V gene (reference sequence), the CDR1 and CDR2 sequences are SEHNR and FQNEAQ. Trimmed from V: 5 bases; trimmed from J: 3 bases; junction bases lacking a gene match: 20. Reading from cysteine to phenylalanine, the CDR3 counts 19 amino acids. The only DNA kept is the CDR3, 57 bases in frame from the first base. Whole blood was collected in K2EDTA tubes by collaborating institutions according to the institutions' own protocols. For TCRbeta analysis, collaborators shipped samples in one of three forms: frozen whole blood, isolated PBMCs, or DNA extracted from either of those sample types. These data originate in a study of blood T cell repertoires in COVID-19 (dated by TCRdb to about 2020). A note on the overall study: Samples covering the acute and convalescent phases of COVID-19 were provided by collaborators in the United States, Italy and Spain. The prospective study material was composed of cDNA or gDNA derived from T cells, B-cell-depleted T cells, or PBMCs. Subjects who had been exposed to COVID-19, were actively infected with it, or had recovered from it provided the deeply sampled blood TCRbeta repertoires that made up the dataset. The repertoires were released in a freely available public database meant as a resource for research on the immune response to SARS-CoV-2. Samples were obtained from the ongoing ImmuneRACE study (first 160 participants) and from 1,254 subjects provided by 6 global collaborators. A de-identified subject ID, COVID-19 status, age in years and sex were almost always included in the sample metadata. Where available, HLA class I and class II types were obtained from metadata supplied by the sample provider rather than from assay-based typing. What the research found in general, with its limitations: The amount of clinical and demographic metadata varied by source and participant and was provided uncurated.

The immunoSEQ Assay, a bias-controlled multiplex PCR, was used to amplify TCRbeta CDR3 regions from genomic DNA. Regarding the original processing steps: Nucleated cell counts per sample were estimated from amplification of reference gene primers within the assay. To quantify the absolute abundance of each unique TCRbeta CDR3 rearrangement, sequence reads were collapsed and filtered. For each sample, productive Simpson clonality was calculated as the square root of Simpson's diversity index across productive rearrangements. This immuneACCESS table, as held by TCRdb, lists in-frame sequences with V and J called but not all clones. Of the missing ones, under half trace to an unresolved V gene in checked studies; the others have no known cause. V and J calls and clone size are copied from that table; D and trimming were computed from the DNA. This sample lists 180,000 or so clones; approximately 85% were detected once. The ten largest clones take up over 7.5% of the sample.

In this chain, TRBV7-9 is recombined with TRBJ1-2; 8 central bases correspond to TRBD1. The sequencing sample was made of peripheral blood. The receptor comes from an elderly woman with acute or convalescent COVID-19. The CDR3 in this case is CASSRRPGTGRGEDYGYTF. In nucleotide form, the sequence is TGTGCCAGCAGCCGACGACCCGGGACAGGCCGAGGAGAGGACTATGGCTACACCTTC.